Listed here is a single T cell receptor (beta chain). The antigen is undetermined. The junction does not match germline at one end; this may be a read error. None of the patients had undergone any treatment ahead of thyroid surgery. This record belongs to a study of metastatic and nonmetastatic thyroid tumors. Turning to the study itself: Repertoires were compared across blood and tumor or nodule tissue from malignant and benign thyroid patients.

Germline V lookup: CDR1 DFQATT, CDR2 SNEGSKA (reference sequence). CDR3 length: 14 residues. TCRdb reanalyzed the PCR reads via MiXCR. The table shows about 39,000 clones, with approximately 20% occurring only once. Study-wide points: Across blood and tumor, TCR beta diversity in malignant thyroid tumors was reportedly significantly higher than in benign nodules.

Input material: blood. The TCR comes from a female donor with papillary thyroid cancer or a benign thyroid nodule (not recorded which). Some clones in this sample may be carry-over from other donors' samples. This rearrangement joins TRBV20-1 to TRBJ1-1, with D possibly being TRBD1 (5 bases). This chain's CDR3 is CSARPVQANTEAFF. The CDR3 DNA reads TGCAGTGCTAGACCCGTACAGGCGAACACTGAAGCCTTCTTT.